What follows are 25 T cell receptor beta chains derived from one specimen sequenced in a study of somatic mutations in cytotoxic T cells in rheumatoid arthritis. Libraries were prepared by immunoSEQ multiplex PCR; TCRdb keeps only in-frame clonotypes and omits some of them. Here the sample spans under 5,000 clones, around 78% being singletons. The material sequenced was CD8+ T cells sorted from blood, taken at a follow-up visit. These receptors were collected from a middle-aged man with rheumatoid arthritis.

The gene calls are TRBV5-6 and TRBJ2-7; 10 nucleotides match TRBD2. The CDR3 runs to 12 residues. The germline V gene encodes CDR1 SGHDT and CDR2 YYEEEE. Germline trimming cut 5 bases from V and 5 bases from J; bases unmatched to any gene: 1. The CDR3, as DNA: TGTGCCAGCAGAGCGGGAGGGAACGAGCAGTACTTC. Translation: CASRAGGNEQYF.

The V and J genes are TRBV7-2 and TRBJ2-7, with D uncertain. Trimming pared 5 bases from V and 7 bases from J, leaving 9 bases between. In germline, CDR1 is SGHTA, CDR2 FQGNSA. The CDR3 has 11 amino acids. DNA for the CDR3: TGTGCCAGCAGCCAAACATGGGAGCAGTACTTC. Translation gives CASSQTWEQYF.

The J gene is TRBJ1-2, the V gene TRBV4-2; D is undetermined. Trimming removed 0 bases at V and 1 base at J, with 9 bases between. The germline CDR1 and CDR2 sequences are LGHNA and YNFKEQ. The CDR3 totals 15 residues. CDR3 amino acids: CASSQEADLNYGYTF. CDR3 DNA: TGTGCCAGCAGCCAAGAAGCGGACCTTAACTATGGCTACACCTTC.

The count of this clone is one. The V gene is TRBV4-1, the J gene TRBJ2-1, with D possibly being TRBD1 or TRBD2 (5 bases each). Germline values: CDR1 MGHRA, CDR2 YSYEKL. The CDR3 spans 16 residues. The germline V and J ends were trimmed by 0 bases and 5 bases, with 14 bases remaining between them. DNA of the CDR3: TGCGCCAGCAGCCAAGAAGGACTCAGGGTCCACAATGAGCAGTTCTTC. Protein: CASSQEGLRVHNEQFF.

The chain has TRBV30 and TRBJ1-5; possible D gene TRBD1, 5 bases. CDR1 is GTSNPN and CDR2 is SVGIG in the germline V gene (reference sequence). V was cut by 5 bases and J by 0 bases, with 8 bases left in between. CDR3 size: 13 residues. The DNA of the CDR3 is TGTGCCTGGGATGACAGTAGCAATCAGCCCCAGCATTTT. This translates into CAWDDSSNQPQHF.

This sequence joins TRBV15 and TRBJ1-4; tentatively, D is TRBD1 (6 bases). The germline gives CDR1 LNHNV, CDR2 YYDKDF (reference sequence). CDR3 length: 15 residues. Trimming stripped 5 bases from V and 0 bases from J, with 10 bases between. The CDR3 DNA follows: TGTGCCACCAGCGACAAGGGGGCAACTAATGAAAAACTGTTTTTT. This codes for CATSDKGATNEKLFF.

The chain combines TRBV4-2 with TRBJ1-2; TRBD1 aligns across 7 bases. From germline, CDR1 is LGHNA and CDR2 YNFKEQ. V dropped 1 base and J dropped 4; count of bases not matched to a gene: 3. This CDR3 comprises 14 residues. The CDR3 DNA is TGTGCCAGCAGCCAAGGAGAGGGGGCCTATGGCTACACCTTC. Residues: CASSQGEGAYGYTF.

Only one count was recorded for this clone. The chain combines TRBV5-1 with TRBJ1-2; unclear D gene. This CDR3 has 14 residues. V shed 7 bases and J shed 2 bases, with 15 bases lying between them. CDR1 SGHRS and CDR2 YFSETQ come from the germline V gene. The CDR3 here is CASSGGRLNYGYTF. The CDR3 DNA reads TGCGCCAGCTCAGGAGGTCGACTCAACTATGGCTACACCTTC.

The V and J genes are TRBV6-6 and TRBJ2-7; the D gene could be TRBD1 or TRBD2 (5 bases each). Germline V gene data show CDR1 as MNHNY and CDR2 as SVGAGI (reference sequence). V was shortened by 5 bases and J by 3 bases, with 17 bases between the two germline ends. This CDR3 region has 15 residues. The CDR3 DNA follows: TGTGCCAGCAGTCTCGACCGGGACGGCCACTACGAGCAGTACTTC. Translation gives CASSLDRDGHYEQYF.

This chain joins TRBV27 and TRBJ2-7, with 12 bases lining up with TRBD1. With V trimmed by 2 bases and J by 4 bases, 6 bases remained unmatched. In germline, CDR1 is MNHEY, CDR2 SMNVEV (reference sequence). The CDR3 covers 16 residues. CDR3 sequence (DNA): TGTGCCAGCAGTTTACTCACGGGACAGGGGGCTTACGAGCAGTACTTC. This sequence encodes CASSLLTGQGAYEQYF.

The V call is TRBV27, the J call TRBJ1-5, with D tentatively TRBD1 (5 bases). The CDR3 length is 13 residues. Germline V gene lookup returns CDR1 MNHEY and CDR2 SMNVEV (reference sequence). Trimming took 8 bases from V and 2 from J, leaving 10 bases between them. CDR3 sequence (DNA): TGTGCCAGCTGGGGGTTGGGCAATCAGCCCCAGCATTTT. Amino acid sequence: CASWGLGNQPQHF.

The CDR3 DNA follows: TGTGCCAGCAGCTTAGGGTCCTCCCCGGGCGGCTACACCTTC. Translation gives CASSLGSSPGGYTF. This rearrangement joins TRBV7-9 to TRBJ1-2; D not resolved. V lost 1 base and J lost 8, with 14 bases in between. The CDR3 is 14 residues long. The germline CDR1 and CDR2 sequences are SEHNR and FQNEAQ (reference sequence). Drawing the rest from reference TRBV7-9 and TRBJ1-2, the complete variable domain is DTGVSQNPRHKITKRGQNVTFRCDPISEHNRLYWYRQTLGQGPEFLTYFQNEAQLEKSRLLSDRFSAERPKGSFSTLEIQRTEQGDSAMYLCASSLGSSPGGYTFGSGTRLTVV.

The genes are TRBV6-5 and TRBJ2-7; the D is unclear. V was trimmed by 0 bases and J by 2 bases, leaving 11 bases between them. Germline V gene data show CDR1 as MNHEY and CDR2 as SVGAGI. The CDR3 consists of 15 residues. As DNA, the CDR3 is TGTGCCAGCAGTTACTCTCAGGCCGCAACCTACGAGCAGTACTTC. The encoded protein is CASSYSQAATYEQYF.

The chain employs TRBV5-8 and TRBJ2-2; D call uncertain. V lost 0 bases, J lost 4 bases, and 4 bases lay in between. This CDR3 is built from 13 residues. Germline-derived CDR1 and CDR2 are SGHTS and YDEGEE. Here the CDR3 DNA reads TGTGCCAGCAGCTTGGCCGGCACCGGGGAGCTGTTTTTT. It codes for CASSLAGTGELFF. The full variable domain, in which reference TRBV5-8 and TRBJ2-2 provide the parts outside the CDR3, is EAGVTQSPTHLIKTRGQQATLRCSPISGHTSVYWYQQALGLGLQFLLWYDEGEERNRGNFPPRFSGRQFPNYSSELNVNALELEDSALYLCASSLAGTGELFFGEGSRLTVL.

Within the sample, this clone is medium-sized. This chain uses TRBV27 with TRBJ1-2; D call uncertain. The germline V and J ends were trimmed by 1 base and 4 bases, with 13 bases remaining between them. The germline V gene encodes CDR1 MNHEY and CDR2 SMNVEV (reference sequence). The CDR3 is 15 amino acids. CDR3 protein: CASSLFFAGSYGYTF. CDR3 DNA: TGTGCCAGCAGTTTATTTTTCGCAGGCAGCTATGGCTACACCTTC.

This clone was counted only a few times. The chain links TRBV9 to TRBJ1-2; D may be TRBD1 (5 bases). V lost 4 bases, J lost 3 bases, and 13 bases lay in between. CDR3 size: 14 residues. CDR1 and CDR2 from the germline V gene are SGDLS and YYNGEE. The CDR3 sequence: CASSPNQGDYGYTF. CDR3 nucleotides: TGTGCCAGCAGCCCCAACCAGGGTGACTATGGCTACACCTTC.

The chain couples TRBV4-1 to TRBJ1-4; TRBD1 matches 11 bases. Per germline, CDR1 MGHRA and CDR2 YSYEKL. This CDR3 contains 16 residues. Trimming at V came to 0 bases and at J to 8 bases, leaving 5 bases not matched to a gene. As DNA, the CDR3 is TGCGCCAGCAGCCAAGAAAGGGGACAGGGGGGCGAAAAACTGTTTTTT. Translated, it gives CASSQERGQGGEKLFF.

This clone was seen a handful of times. The chain combines TRBV6-5 with TRBJ2-7, with D uncertain. Per germline, CDR1 MNHEY and CDR2 SVGAGI. This CDR3 comprises 13 residues. Trimming removed 10 bases from V and 1 base from J, with 14 bases in between. The CDR3 region is CATGPSESYEQYF. CDR3 coding DNA: TGTGCCACCGGACCGAGTGAGTCCTACGAGCAGTACTTC.

This clone was seen a handful of times. A far larger clone lies a single base away; this is likely a read error. Other DNA sequences within the sample encode an identical CDR3. The chain carries TRBV7-9 and TRBJ2-7, with 10 bases that match TRBD2. CDR3 length: 15 residues. The trim removed 5 bases at V and 3 bases at J, leaving 7 bases unmatched. Germline CDR1 is SEHNR and CDR2 is FQNEAQ (reference sequence). CDR3 region: CASSQSSSGSYEQYF. In DNA, the CDR3 is TGTGCCAGCAGCCAATCTTCTAGCGGGAGCTACGAGCAGTACTTC.

The chain carries TRBV7-8 and TRBJ1-1; D uncertain. Trimming removed 1 base from V and 1 base from J, with 10 bases in between. The CDR3 has 15 residues. The germline V gene has CDR1 SGHVS and CDR2 FQNEAQ. The CDR3 bases are TGTGCCAGCAGCTTAGGCGGCGACCAGAACACTGAAGCTTTCTTT. Protein product: CASSLGGDQNTEAFF.

This clone was detected only once. The chain combines TRBV10-2 with TRBJ1-5; D not resolved. The V end lost 3 bases, the J end lost 0 bases, and 6 bases lay between the germline ends. This CDR3 region has 14 residues. CDR1 and CDR2 (germline): WSHSY, SAAADI. CDR3 DNA: TGCGCCAGCAGTGACTGGGTTAGCAATCAGCCCCAGCATTTT. It yields the protein CASSDWVSNQPQHF.

The chain uses TRBV28 and TRBJ1-2; a weak D match, TRBD1 (6 bases). V was cut by 5 bases and J by 0 bases, with 13 bases left in between. This CDR3 region has 15 residues. CDR1 is MDHEN and CDR2 is SYDVKM in the germline V gene. As DNA, the CDR3 is TGTGCCAGCAGTCTCCGGACAGCCACTAACTATGGCTACACCTTC. Its protein product is CASSLRTATNYGYTF.

The CDR3 sequence: CASSFRGGNETPNTGELFF. CDR3 in DNA: TGTGCCAGCAGCTTTCGAGGGGGCAATGAGACCCCGAACACCGGGGAGCTGTTTTTT. The chain uses TRBV11-2 and TRBJ2-2; 7 bases align to TRBD1. The length of the CDR3 is 19 residues. After removal of 3 bases from V and 0 bases from J, the junction contained 13 bases not matched to a gene. From germline, CDR1 is SGHAT and CDR2 FQNNGV. The variable domain in full, with the rest retrieved from reference TRBV11-2 and TRBJ2-2, is EAGVAQSPRYKIIEKRQSVAFWCNPISGHATLYWYQQILGQGPKLLIQFQNNGVVDDSQLPKDRFSAERLKGVDSTLKIQPAKLEDSAVYLCASSFRGGNETPNTGELFFGEGSRLTVL.

This clone was observed a handful of times. V is TRBV23-1 and J is TRBJ2-1; 11 nucleotides align to TRBD1. TRBV23-1 is assigned to the ORF class and has an uncertain function. V gave up 3 bases and J gave up 3 bases; unmatched junction bases: 7. The CDR3 consists of 17 residues. CDR3 sequence: CASSHAPDRGLYNEQFF. CDR3 DNA sequence: TGCGCCAGCAGTCACGCTCCGGACAGGGGGCTCTACAATGAGCAGTTCTTC.

Only a few counts were recorded for this clone. The chain links TRBV20-1 to TRBJ2-7, with D tentatively TRBD1 (5 bases). Germline V gene data show CDR1 as DFQATT and CDR2 as SNEGSKA (reference sequence). V lost 5 bases and J 3 bases, leaving 8 bases between the germline ends. This CDR3 has 11 amino acids. The CDR3 loop reads CSARRGYEQYF. Here the CDR3 DNA reads TGCAGTGCTCGTAGGGGCTACGAGCAGTACTTC.